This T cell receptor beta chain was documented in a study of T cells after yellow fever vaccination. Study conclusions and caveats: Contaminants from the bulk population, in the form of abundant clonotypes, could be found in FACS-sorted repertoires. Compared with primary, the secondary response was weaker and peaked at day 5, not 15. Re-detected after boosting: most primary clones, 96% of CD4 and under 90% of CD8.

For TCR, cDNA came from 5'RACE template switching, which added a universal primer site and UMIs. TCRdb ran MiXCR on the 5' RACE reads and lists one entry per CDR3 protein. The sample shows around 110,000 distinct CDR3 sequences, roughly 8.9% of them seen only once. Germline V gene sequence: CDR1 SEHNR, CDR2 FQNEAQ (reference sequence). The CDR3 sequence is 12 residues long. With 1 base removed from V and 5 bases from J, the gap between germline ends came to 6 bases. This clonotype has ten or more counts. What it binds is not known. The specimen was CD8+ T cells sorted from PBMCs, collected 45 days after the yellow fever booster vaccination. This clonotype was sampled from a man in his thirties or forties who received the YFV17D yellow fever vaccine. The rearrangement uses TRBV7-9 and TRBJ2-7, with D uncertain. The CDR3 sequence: CASSLVVDEQYF. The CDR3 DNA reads TGTGCCAGCAGCTTAGTGGTGGACGAGCAGTACTTC.